This entry lists 7 T cell receptor beta chains sequenced from one sample in a study of CD8+ T cells in alopecia areata. Extraction and reverse transcription of RNA yielded cDNA as the sequencing template. Generated by immunoSEQ multiplex PCR, the TCRdb table keeps only in-frame clones and is missing some. The table includes about 150,000 clones, 87% detected once. Sequences were derived from CD8+ T cells sorted from blood, sampled at week 0. The receptors derive from a human donor with alopecia areata.

This chain joins TRBV11-2 and TRBJ2-5, with D tentatively TRBD1 (6 bases). The CDR3 consists of 16 residues. Trimming shortened V by 5 bases and J by 5 bases, and 21 bases separated the two germline ends. Per the germline V gene, CDR1 is SGHAT and CDR2 is FQNNGV. CDR3 region: CASSLLEQGIWETQYF. The CDR3 DNA sequence: TGTGCCAGCAGCCTCCTTGAACAGGGTATCTGGGAGACCCAGTACTTC.

The chain couples TRBV29-1 to TRBJ2-2, with 10 bases aligning to TRBD2. In germline, CDR1 is SQVTM, CDR2 ANQGSEA. The ends lost 3 bases at V and 0 bases at J; junction bases unmatched: 10. The CDR3 is 18 amino acids. The chain's CDR3 is CSVEASGGITANTGELFF. In DNA form, the CDR3 reads TGCAGCGTTGAGGCTAGCGGGGGTATAACCGCGAACACCGGGGAGCTGTTTTTT.

This clone was detected only a few times. The chain combines TRBV2 with TRBJ2-7; no clear D gene. CDR1 and CDR2 (germline): SNHLY, FYNNEI. CDR3 size: 14 residues. V was pared by 3 bases and J by 4 bases, with 13 bases between. The CDR3 reads CASSEVGIGYEQYF. CDR3 sequence (DNA): TGTGCCAGCAGTGAGGTGGGGATCGGATACGAGCAGTACTTC. Full variable domain (outside the CDR3, taken from reference TRBV2 and TRBJ2-7): EPEVTQTPSHQVTQMGQEVILRCVPISNHLYFYWYRQILGQKVEFLVSFYNNEISEKSEIFDDQFSVERPDGSNFTLKIRSTKLEDSAMYFCASSEVGIGYEQYFGPGTRLTVT.

This clone was counted between two and nine times. CDR3 sequence (DNA): TGTGCCAGCAGTTACGACTGGGGGAGCTCCTACAATGAGCAGTTCTTC. Translated, it gives CASSYDWGSSYNEQFF. V and J are TRBV6-6 and TRBJ2-1; perhaps D is TRBD1 or TRBD2 (5 bases each). With 2 bases removed from V and 0 bases from J, the gap between germline ends came to 11 bases. The CDR3 contains 16 residues. CDR1 and CDR2 from the germline V gene are MNHNY and SVGAGI (reference sequence).

The rearrangement links TRBV9 to TRBJ2-1, with D perhaps TRBD1 (6 bases). Germline V CDR1 and CDR2: SGDLS, YYNGEE. V was trimmed by 0 bases and J by 0 bases, leaving 10 bases between them. There are 16 residues in the CDR3. The CDR3 loop reads CASSVEGQSSYNEQFF. In DNA, the CDR3 is TGTGCCAGCAGCGTAGAGGGACAAAGCTCCTACAATGAGCAGTTCTTC.

V is TRBV9 and J is TRBJ2-7, with TRBD1 identical over 9 bases. There are 14 residues in the CDR3. J lost 4 bases, V lost 5 bases, and 7 bases had no gene match. The germline CDR1 and CDR2 sequences are SGDLS and YYNGEE. The CDR3 spells CASSPRDREYEQYF. The CDR3 DNA is TGTGCCAGCAGTCCGAGGGACAGGGAGTACGAGCAGTACTTC.

The CDR3 nucleotides are TGTGCCAGCAGTAAGCTCCCGTTGGGGGCTAAAGATACGCAGTATTTT. This sequence encodes CASSKLPLGAKDTQYF. The chain employs TRBV27 and TRBJ2-3; D is possibly TRBD1 (6 bases). V lost 5 bases to trimming and J lost 5 bases, with 20 bases between them. The germline V gene has CDR1 MNHEY and CDR2 SMNVEV (reference sequence). The CDR3 covers 16 residues.